This T cell receptor (beta chain) originates from a study of human T cells and chemical hapten exposure. Study in general: Readings were taken at 6 days from patch tests that had applied 0.01% DPC to the upper back.

TCRdb reprocessed the RACE reads with MiXCR, giving one entry per CDR3 protein. The sample lists a few hundred thousand distinct CDR3 sequences; approximately 5% were seen once. Trimming removed 6 bases from V and 0 bases from J, with 9 bases in between. The CDR3 sequence is 14 residues long. Germline loops: CDR1 SGDLS, CDR2 YYNGEE. The time point: pre-sensitization, week 0. Specified treatment: therapeutic diphenylcyclopropenone sensitization with weekly scalp DPC. The TCR originated in a woman younger than 30 with alopecia areata. Some clones in this sample may be carry-over from other donors' samples. The sequences come from whole blood, collected in connection with sensitization to the hapten diphenylcyclopropenone (DPC). The chain uses TRBV9 and TRBJ1-4; D may be TRBD1 (6 bases). The CDR3 bases are TGTGCCAGCACCCGGACAGCAACTAATGAAAAACTGTTTTTT. Translating it yields CASTRTATNEKLFF.